These 8 T cell receptor beta chains were sequenced from one sample in a study of blood T cell repertoires in COVID-19. Libraries were prepared by immunoSEQ multiplex PCR; TCRdb keeps only in-frame clonotypes and omits some of them. The data show 150,000 to 180,000 clones, approximately 78% seen once. Material: peripheral blood. These receptors were obtained from a man older than 75 with acute or convalescent COVID-19.

Notes on this clone: This specimen includes other DNA sequences encoding the same CDR3. This chain links TRBV3-1 (or the pseudogene TRBV3-2) with TRBJ1-5; 7 nucleotides agree with TRBD1. Germline-derived CDR1 and CDR2 are LGHDT and YNNKEL (reference sequence). The CDR3 is made up of 15 amino acids. V lost 4 bases to trimming and J lost 4 bases; unmatched junction nucleotides: 7. The CDR3 DNA sequence: TGTGCCAGCAGCCCGCGGACAGGTGGGAATCAGCCCCAGCATTTT. Amino acids: CASSPRTGGNQPQHF.

The V gene is TRBV2, the J gene TRBJ2-3; 8 bases are a match to TRBD2. Losses at the gene ends were 3 bases for V and 3 bases for J; bases not matched to a gene: 2. Germline V gene data show CDR1 as SNHLY and CDR2 as FYNNEI. This CDR3 is 14 amino acids long. DNA of the CDR3: TGTGCCAGCAGTGACGGGGGGGCAACAGATACGCAGTATTTT. It specifies CASSDGGATDTQYF. Drawing the rest from reference TRBV2 and TRBJ2-3, the complete variable domain is EPEVTQTPSHQVTQMGQEVILRCVPISNHLYFYWYRQILGQKVEFLVSFYNNEISEKSEIFDDQFSVERPDGSNFTLKIRSTKLEDSAMYFCASSDGGATDTQYFGPGTRLTVL.

V is TRBV18 and J is TRBJ2-3; 13 nucleotides align to TRBD2. The CDR3 covers 17 residues. V trimming: 4 bases; J trimming: 4 bases; junction bases outside the gene matches: 8. Germline CDR1 and CDR2: KGHSH and LQKENI. CDR3 residues: CASSQPGLAGPADTQYF. CDR3 sequence (DNA): TGTGCCAGCTCACAACCGGGACTAGCGGGGCCGGCAGATACGCAGTATTTT.

The V gene is TRBV11-1, the J gene TRBJ2-1, with 8 positions matching TRBD2. After removal of 1 base from V and 5 bases from J, the junction contained 4 bases not matched to a gene. Germline lookup yields CDR1 SGHAT and CDR2 FQDESV (reference sequence). This CDR3 region has 15 residues. The CDR3 loop is CASSLVGTRDNEQFF. Here the CDR3 DNA reads TGTGCCAGCAGCTTAGTCGGGACTAGAGACAATGAGCAGTTCTTC.

CDR3 coding DNA: TGTGCCAGCAGCCCGGGGGGTCGGGGTGGCTACACCTTC. Protein product: CASSPGGRGGYTF. The chain uses TRBV12-3 or TRBV12-4 and TRBJ1-2; weak D call: TRBD1 (5 bases). The CDR3 length is 13 residues. Trimming took 6 bases from V and 7 from J, leaving 15 bases between them.

The sample holds a few counts of this clone. This sequence joins TRBV2 and TRBJ2-1; 9 nucleotides line up with TRBD2. Looked up from germline, CDR1 is SNHLY and CDR2 is FYNNEI. The V gene end was trimmed by 3 bases and the J gene end by 7 bases; junction bases not matched to a gene: 7. The CDR3 is 15 residues long. DNA for the CDR3: TGTGCCAGCAGTGAGAGCGGGGGGCCGTGGAATGAGCAGTTCTTC. It specifies CASSESGGPWNEQFF.

The genes are TRBV7-8 and TRBJ2-7; 9 bases are a match to TRBD2. V shed 5 bases and J 2 bases; nucleotides not matched to a gene: 7. The germline gives CDR1 SGHVS, CDR2 FQNEAQ. The CDR3 contains 15 residues. CDR3 sequence reads: CASSPVAGAPYEQYV. In nucleotides, the CDR3 is TGTGCCAGCAGCCCTGTAGCGGGGGCACCCTACGAGCAGTACGTC.

This chain uses TRBV6-5 with TRBJ1-4, with 7 bases identical to TRBD1. This CDR3 region has 12 residues. Germline assignment: CDR1 MNHEY and CDR2 SVGAGI. Germline trimming cut 8 bases from V and 7 bases from J; bases unmatched to any gene: 4. CDR3 sequence: CASRDSFEKLFF. The CDR3 nucleotides are TGTGCCAGCCGGGACAGCTTTGAAAAACTGTTTTTT.